Below, 27 T cell receptor beta chains from the same sample are listed, as sequenced in a study of shared clonotypes between healthy human individuals. Naive CD8 cells lacked CD45RO and underwent positive selection for CCR7, leaving out terminally differentiated effector memory CD45RA+ cells. Profiling relied on immunoSEQ multiplex PCR, and the TCRdb table lists in-frame clones only, not all of them. The top ten clones hold roughly 1.7% of a sample with approximately 2,200,000 clones, under 95% of them seen once. The specimen was naive CD8+ T cells from PBMCs. Every receptor here comes from a man between 18 and 35 years old in good health. Some clones in this sample may be carry-over from other donors' samples.

V gene TRBV28 combines with J gene TRBJ2-3, with D tentatively TRBD2 (6 bases). The CDR3 consists of 15 residues. Germline loops: CDR1 MDHEN, CDR2 SYDVKM. V was trimmed by 5 bases and J by 4 bases, leaving 16 bases between them. The CDR3 DNA reads as TGTGCCAGCAGTCTAAGCGGGTGGGGAGCAGATACGCAGTATTTT. Protein product: CASSLSGWGADTQYF.

Comment on this clone: The sample has other DNA sequences that encode this CDR3 too. The chain recombines TRBV6-5 with TRBJ1-2; D not certain. Per germline, CDR1 MNHEY and CDR2 SVGAGI. Trimming pared 0 bases from V and 5 bases from J, leaving 7 bases between. The CDR3 is made up of 13 amino acids. CDR3 loop: CASSYSGGYGYTF. Written as DNA, the CDR3 is TGTGCCAGCAGTTACTCCGGCGGATATGGCTACACCTTC.

V gene TRBV10-2 combines with J gene TRBJ1-1; D is unclear. With 7 bases removed from V and 6 bases from J, the gap between germline ends came to 9 bases. Germline assignment: CDR1 WSHSY and CDR2 SAAADI. This CDR3 spans 11 amino acids. The CDR3 DNA reads TGCGCCAGCACCTCCCTAGCTGAAGCTTTCTTT. Protein sequence: CASTSLAEAFF.

This chain joins TRBV5-1 and TRBJ2-7, with a possible D match to TRBD2 (5 bases). Deletions cut 3 bases from V and 3 bases from J, with 16 bases between. The germline gives CDR1 SGHRS, CDR2 YFSETQ. CDR3 size: 15 residues. DNA for the CDR3: TGCGCCAGCAGCTCCTCACGAGCGGATTTCTACGAGCAGTACTTC. Translating it yields CASSSSRADFYEQYF.

The chain carries TRBV29-1 and TRBJ2-7, with D tentatively TRBD2 (6 bases). V was clipped by 2 bases and J by 0 bases, with 11 bases between them. The CDR3 runs to 14 residues. CDR1 and CDR2 from the germline V gene are SQVTM and ANQGSEA. The CDR3 loop reads CSVELAFSSYEQYF. In DNA, the CDR3 is TGCAGCGTTGAACTAGCGTTCAGCTCCTACGAGCAGTACTTC.

The chain uses TRBV13 and TRBJ2-2; D may be TRBD2 (5 bases). The CDR3 runs to 14 residues. Germline lookup yields CDR1 PRHDT and CDR2 FYEKMQ (reference sequence). The V end lost 2 bases, the J end lost 6 bases, and 10 bases lay between the germline ends. The CDR3 protein is CASSLNEGAGELFF. The DNA for the CDR3 is TGTGCCAGCAGCTTAAACGAGGGCGCCGGGGAGCTGTTTTTT.

The chain has TRBV5-1 and TRBJ2-1; D gene ambiguous. The CDR3 spans 12 residues. Germline lookup yields CDR1 SGHRS and CDR2 YFSETQ. V shed 4 bases and J shed 2 bases, with 4 bases lying between them. The CDR3 DNA sequence: TGCGCCAGCAGCGCTACCTACAATGAGCAGTTCTTC. This translates into CASSATYNEQFF.

V usage is TRBV9 and J usage is TRBJ1-5; possible D gene TRBD1, 5 bases. Trimming cost V 0 bases and J 1 base, with 11 bases left between them. Germline assignment: CDR1 SGDLS and CDR2 YYNGEE. The CDR3 consists of 16 residues. The CDR3 spells CASSVGGPMSNQPQHF. DNA for the CDR3: TGTGCCAGCAGCGTAGGGGGACCTATGAGCAATCAGCCCCAGCATTTT. Together with reference TRBV9 and TRBJ1-5, the CDR3 gives the full variable domain: DSGVTQTPKHLITATGQRVTLRCSPRSGDLSVYWYQQSLDQGLQFLIQYYNGEERAKGNILERFSAQQFPDLHSELNLSSLELGDSALYFCASSVGGPMSNQPQHFGDGTRLSIL.

The J gene is TRBJ2-7, the V gene TRBV19; D possibly corresponds to TRBD1 (5 bases). Trimming stripped 6 bases from V and 3 bases from J, with 12 bases between. Germline V gene data show CDR1 as LNHDA and CDR2 as SQIVND (reference sequence). CDR3 size: 13 residues. The CDR3 protein is CASRPQGGYEQYF. The CDR3 DNA sequence: TGTGCCAGTAGACCTCAGGGCGGCTACGAGCAGTACTTC.

CDR3 region: CASRWTDTTNEKLFF. CDR3 nucleotide sequence: TGTGCCAGCAGGTGGACAGACACAACTAATGAAAAACTGTTTTTT. The rearrangement joins TRBV2 to TRBJ1-4; weak D call: TRBD1 (6 bases). Germline CDR1 is SNHLY and CDR2 is FYNNEI. Between the trimmed V and J ends, which lost 6 bases and 0 bases, there was a span of 11 bases. The CDR3 totals 15 residues.

The rearrangement links TRBV28 to TRBJ1-5; 7 nucleotides align to TRBD1. Trimming cost V 5 bases and J 6 bases; bases outside gene matches: 10. The CDR3 runs 15 residues. CDR1 and CDR2 (germline): MDHEN, SYDVKM. The CDR3 region is CASSPTGAPSQPQHF. The CDR3 coding sequence is TGTGCCAGCAGTCCCACAGGGGCCCCAAGTCAGCCCCAGCATTTT.

The gene calls are TRBV19 and TRBJ1-5; no reliable D call. The CDR3 loop spans 13 amino acids. Trimming left V 3 bases short and J 5 bases short, with 8 bases between. From germline, CDR1 is LNHDA and CDR2 SQIVND (reference sequence). Here the CDR3 reads CASSMRPYQPQHF. DNA for the CDR3: TGTGCCAGTAGTATGCGGCCCTATCAGCCCCAGCATTTT.

The chain is built from TRBV5-6 and TRBJ1-1; maybe TRBD1 (6 bases). The CDR3 is 12 residues long. Trimming took off 2 bases at V and 8 bases at J, with 10 bases between the two ends. Germline CDR1 reads SGHDT; CDR2 reads YYEEEE. CDR3 nucleotides: TGTGCCAGCAGCTTTCGGGGGGGCGAAGCTTTCTTT. Its protein product is CASSFRGGEAFF.

The chain is built from TRBV30 and TRBJ1-5, with D unresolved. V gave up 0 bases and J gave up 0 bases, with 9 bases separating them. From germline, CDR1 is GTSNPN and CDR2 SVGIG (reference sequence). The CDR3 consists of 15 residues. CDR3 nucleotides: TGTGCCTGGAGTGTAAACGGAAATAGCAATCAGCCCCAGCATTTT. Encoded protein: CAWSVNGNSNQPQHF.

This clone was counted a single time. The chain couples TRBV28 to TRBJ2-7; D perhaps matches TRBD1 (6 bases). Deletions cut 4 bases from V and 6 bases from J, with 16 bases between. Germline V gives CDR1 MDHEN, CDR2 SYDVKM. The CDR3 loop spans 14 amino acids. CDR3 sequence: CASSYWAGEVEQYF. The CDR3 nucleotides are TGTGCCAGCAGTTATTGGGCAGGGGAAGTCGAGCAGTACTTC.

The chain employs TRBV28 and TRBJ2-1; 7 nucleotides line up with TRBD1. The CDR3 spans 16 residues. The junction had 12 bases not matched to a gene; V was cut back by 3 bases and J by 7 bases. Germline CDR1 and CDR2: MDHEN and SYDVKM. CDR3 residues: CASSFGLRDRWNEQFF. Here the CDR3 DNA reads TGTGCCAGCAGTTTTGGGCTCCGGGACAGATGGAATGAGCAGTTCTTC.

This chain uses TRBV29-1 with TRBJ2-5, with D perhaps TRBD1 (5 bases). Germline values: CDR1 SQVTM, CDR2 ANQGSEA. The V end lost 5 bases, the J end lost 1 base, and 14 bases lay between the germline ends. The CDR3 runs 14 residues. CDR3 DNA sequence: TGCAGCGTTTTGGACACTGAACGCCAAGAGACCCAGTACTTC. As protein: CSVLDTERQETQYF. Supplemented by reference TRBV29-1 and TRBJ2-5, the full variable domain reads SAVISQKPSRDICQRGTSLTIQCQVDSQVTMMFWYRQQPGQSLTLIATANQGSEATYESGFVIDKFPISRPNLTFSTLTVSNMSPEDSSIYLCSVLDTERQETQYFGPGTRLLVL.

The chain joins TRBV7-9 to TRBJ2-7, with 7 bases that match TRBD2. In germline, CDR1 is SEHNR, CDR2 FQNEAQ (reference sequence). The CDR3 is 14 amino acids. J lost 0 bases, V lost 6 bases, and 5 bases had no gene match. CDR3 sequence (DNA): TGTGCCAGCAGGTCGAGCGGGAACTCCTACGAGCAGTACTTC. It encodes CASRSSGNSYEQYF.

The rearrangement joins TRBV7-2 to TRBJ2-5; D gene ambiguous. The CDR3 is 14 amino acids. Germline values: CDR1 SGHTA, CDR2 FQGNSA. The V end lost 5 bases, the J end lost 0 bases, and 10 bases lay between the germline ends. CDR3 amino acids: CASSLHSYQETQYF. CDR3 sequence (DNA): TGTGCCAGCAGCCTTCACTCGTACCAAGAGACCCAGTACTTC.

V is TRBV13 and J is TRBJ1-2; no reliable D call. Looked up from germline, CDR1 is PRHDT and CDR2 is FYEKMQ (reference sequence). V shed 2 bases and J shed 7 bases, with 14 bases lying between them. The CDR3 is 14 residues long. CDR3 bases: TGTGCCAGCAGCTTATTAGCCGGGCCCTTTGGCTACACCTTC. Translation gives CASSLLAGPFGYTF.

The chain uses TRBV11-2 and TRBJ2-1; the match to TRBD2 covers 9 bases. Germline assignment: CDR1 SGHAT and CDR2 FQNNGV. The CDR3 consists of 17 residues. J gave up 8 bases and V 0 bases, and 11 bases lay outside the gene matches. The CDR3 nucleotides are TGTGCCAGCAGCTTAGATCTGACTAGCGGCCGTGGGGATGAGCAGTTCTTC. It yields the protein CASSLDLTSGRGDEQFF.

Only one count was recorded for this clone. The CDR3 DNA is TGTGCCAGCAGTTTACCCTCCCTTAGCGGAGAGATAACAGATACGCAGTATTTT. It yields the protein CASSLPSLSGEITDTQYF. The V and J genes are TRBV27 and TRBJ2-3; a possible D gene is TRBD2 (6 bases). CDR1 is MNHEY and CDR2 is SMNVEV in the germline V gene (reference sequence). This CDR3 is 18 amino acids long. V lost 2 bases to trimming and J lost 3 bases, with 21 bases between them.

This chain uses TRBV5-4 with TRBJ1-1; no firm D call. The CDR3 spans 13 residues. Germline V CDR1 and CDR2: SGHNT, YYREEE (reference sequence). V lost 5 bases and J lost 7, with 15 bases in between. In DNA, the CDR3 is TGTGCCAGCAGATTAAGTGGGGTAGGTGAAGCTTTCTTT. As protein: CASRLSGVGEAFF.

The chain combines TRBV5-1 with TRBJ1-5, with D unclear. From germline, CDR1 is SGHRS and CDR2 YFSETQ. V lost 5 bases to trimming and J lost 7 bases, with 16 bases between them. The CDR3 has 14 amino acids. DNA of the CDR3: TGCGCCAGCAGACCTTCTGAGGTCTGGCAGCCCCAGCATTTT. Residues: CASRPSEVWQPQHF. The entire variable domain, with the rest obtained from reference TRBV5-1 and TRBJ1-5, is as follows: KAGVTQTPRYLIKTRGQQVTLSCSPISGHRSVSWYQQTPGQGLQFLFEYFSETQRNKGNFPGRFSGRQFSNSRSEMNVSTLELGDSALYLCASRPSEVWQPQHFGDGTRLSIL.

V and J are TRBV10-1 and TRBJ2-4, with 11 bases lining up with TRBD2. Losses at the gene ends were 0 bases for V and 5 bases for J; bases not matched to a gene: 6. Per germline, CDR1 WNHNN and CDR2 SYGVQD (reference sequence). The CDR3 is made up of 17 amino acids. CDR3 coding DNA: TGCGCCAGCAGTGAGTCGAGTACTAGCGGGAGCCAAAACATTCAGTACTTC. It is translated as CASSESSTSGSQNIQYF.

J is TRBJ1-5 and V is TRBV5-1; a weak D match, TRBD1 (5 bases). The CDR3 spans 16 residues. V lost 4 bases, J lost 0 bases, and 14 bases lay in between. CDR1 is SGHRS, CDR2 YFSETQ, per germline. The chain's CDR3 is CASSPVGGDSNQPQHF. The CDR3 region has the DNA TGCGCCAGCAGCCCGGTGGGGGGAGATAGCAATCAGCCCCAGCATTTT.

The chain joins TRBV5-1 to TRBJ1-1; 7 nucleotides line up with TRBD1. The V gene end was trimmed by 2 bases and the J gene end by 1 base; junction bases not matched to a gene: 8. The CDR3 consists of 16 residues. Germline loops: CDR1 SGHRS, CDR2 YFSETQ. Here the CDR3 DNA reads TGCGCCAGCAGCTTATGGGTAGGGACAGCGAACACTGAAGCTTTCTTT. It specifies CASSLWVGTANTEAFF.